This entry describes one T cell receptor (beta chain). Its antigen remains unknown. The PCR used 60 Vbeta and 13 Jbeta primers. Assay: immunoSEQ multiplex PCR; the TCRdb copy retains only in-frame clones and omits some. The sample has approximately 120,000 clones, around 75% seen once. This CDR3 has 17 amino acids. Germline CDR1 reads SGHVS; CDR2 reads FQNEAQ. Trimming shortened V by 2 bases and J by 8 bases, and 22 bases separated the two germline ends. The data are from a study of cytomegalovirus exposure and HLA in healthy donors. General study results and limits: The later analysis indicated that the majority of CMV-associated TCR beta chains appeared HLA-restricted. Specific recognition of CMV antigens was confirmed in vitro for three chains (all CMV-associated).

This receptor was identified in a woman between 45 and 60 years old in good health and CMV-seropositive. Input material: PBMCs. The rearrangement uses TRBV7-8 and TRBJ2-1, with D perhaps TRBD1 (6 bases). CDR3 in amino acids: CASSLFQPYRAGDEQFF. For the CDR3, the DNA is TGTGCCAGCAGCTTATTTCAACCCTACAGGGCCGGGGATGAGCAGTTCTTC.